This TCR beta chain was profiled in a study of blood T cell repertoires in COVID-19. Study context: Sources were T cells, B-cell-depleted T cells, or PBMCs; the material itself was cDNA or gDNA.

V lost 5 bases to trimming and J lost 5 bases; unmatched junction nucleotides: 10. Germline V CDR1 and CDR2: MNHEY, SMNVEV (reference sequence). This CDR3 contains 15 residues. Some clones are missing from TCRdb's copy, which holds only in-frame ones; the method was immunoSEQ multiplex PCR. The repertoire includes 150,000 to 200,000 clones, around 90% of them detected once, and more than 8.5% sits in the top ten. The TCR was taken from a young woman who had recovered from COVID-19. The chain couples TRBV27 to TRBJ1-1; 8 positions match TRBD1. Input material: PBMCs or T cells enriched from blood (not recorded which). This CDR3 reads CASSEYQGAGTEAFF. The CDR3 coding sequence is TGTGCCAGCAGTGAATACCAGGGGGCCGGGACTGAAGCTTTCTTT.